These 15 T cell receptor beta chains were all obtained from the same sample, sequenced in a study of technical replicates of blood from several donors. TCRdb keeps only in-frame clones here, not all; method: immunoSEQ multiplex PCR. The sample records just over 95,000 clones, about 95% being singletons. The sequenced sample was T cells isolated from PBMCs. All receptors derive from a human donor in good health.

V and J are TRBV19 and TRBJ1-4; tentative D call: TRBD1 (5 bases). With 2 bases removed from V and 0 bases from J, the gap between germline ends came to 10 bases. Germline V lookup: CDR1 LNHDA, CDR2 SQIVND (reference sequence). This CDR3 comprises 16 residues. CDR3 nucleotides: TGTGCCAGTAGTATAAAGGCGGGGGCAACTAATGAAAAACTGTTTTTT. The encoded protein is CASSIKAGATNEKLFF.

V gene TRBV11-2 combines with J gene TRBJ2-7; possibly TRBD1 for D (6 bases). CDR1 is SGHAT, CDR2 FQNNGV, per germline. This CDR3 spans 15 amino acids. V was trimmed by 5 bases and J by 2 bases, leaving 16 bases between them. The CDR3 here is CASSPGQRLTYEQYF. The CDR3, as DNA: TGTGCCAGCAGCCCAGGACAGCGACTTACCTACGAGCAGTACTTC.

The rearrangement joins TRBV5-1 to TRBJ2-5; 10 positions match TRBD1. From germline, CDR1 is SGHRS and CDR2 YFSETQ. The CDR3 sequence is 15 residues long. V lost 0 bases, J lost 5 bases, and 4 bases stayed unmatched. The CDR3 spells CASSLGTGGGETQYF. Written as DNA, the CDR3 is TGCGCCAGCAGCTTGGGGACAGGGGGGGGCGAGACCCAGTACTTC. Full variable domain (outside the CDR3, taken from reference TRBV5-1 and TRBJ2-5): KAGVTQTPRYLIKTRGQQVTLSCSPISGHRSVSWYQQTPGQGLQFLFEYFSETQRNKGNFPGRFSGRQFSNSRSEMNVSTLELGDSALYLCASSLGTGGGETQYFGPGTRLLVL.

The chain combines TRBV30 with TRBJ2-2; D perhaps matches TRBD2 (6 bases). Germline V gene data show CDR1 as GTSNPN and CDR2 as SVGIG (reference sequence). The CDR3 length is 14 residues. Between the trimmed V and J ends, which lost 8 bases and 1 base, there was a span of 14 bases. The CDR3 spells CAGTGGMNTGELFF. CDR3 coding DNA: TGTGCCGGTACTGGGGGGATGAACACCGGGGAGCTGTTTTTT. Drawing the rest from reference TRBV30 and TRBJ2-2, the complete variable domain is SQTIHQWPATLVQPVGSPLSLECTVEGTSNPNLYWYRQAAGRGLQLLFYSVGIGQISSEVPQNLSASRPQDRQFILSSKKLLLSDSGFYLCAGTGGMNTGELFFGEGSRLTVL.

The chain employs TRBV5-1 and TRBJ2-1; 13 bases match TRBD2. Germline trimming cut 4 bases from V and 0 bases from J; bases unmatched to any gene: 4. Germline V lookup: CDR1 SGHRS, CDR2 YFSETQ. There are 17 residues in the CDR3. CDR3 sequence: CASSLGTSGNSYNEQFF. CDR3 nucleotides: TGCGCCAGCAGCCTCGGGACTAGCGGGAACTCCTACAATGAGCAGTTCTTC.

V usage is TRBV5-6 and J usage is TRBJ2-3; D gene unclear. Trimming left V 1 base short and J 1 base short, with 19 bases between. The V gene's germline CDR1 is SGHDT and CDR2 YYEEEE. The CDR3 covers 18 residues. Here the CDR3 reads CASSLISPARPRTDTQYF. The CDR3 DNA sequence: TGTGCCAGCAGCTTGATCTCGCCGGCCAGGCCCCGCACAGATACGCAGTATTTT.

The CDR3 bases are TGTGCCAGCAGTAGAGCCGATGTATCCCTCCACTTT. This codes for CASSRADVSLHF. This rearrangement joins TRBV6-6 to TRBJ1-6; D gene ambiguous. CDR3 size: 12 residues. Per germline, CDR1 MNHNY and CDR2 SVGAGI (reference sequence). V lost 5 bases to trimming and J lost 14 bases, with 13 bases between them.

The V call is TRBV11-3, the J call TRBJ2-3; 7 bases line up with TRBD2. V shed 3 bases, J shed 4 bases, and the junction held 1 base outside the gene matches. Germline V lookup: CDR1 SGHNT, CDR2 YENEEA. CDR3 size: 13 residues. This CDR3 reads CASSLGGADTQYF. CDR3 sequence (DNA): TGTGCCAGCAGCTTGGGAGGGGCAGATACGCAGTATTTT. Full variable domain (remainder filled in from reference TRBV11-3 and TRBJ2-3): EAGVVQSPRYKIIEKKQPVAFWCNPISGHNTLYWYLQNLGQGPELLIRYENEEAVDDSQLPKDRFSAERLKGVDSTLKIQPAELGDSAVYLCASSLGGADTQYFGPGTRLTVL.

This chain uses TRBV9 with TRBJ2-1; a weak D match, TRBD2 (5 bases). Deletions cut 3 bases from V and 3 bases from J, with 16 bases between. CDR3 length: 16 residues. The V gene's germline CDR1 is SGDLS and CDR2 YYNGEE. The DNA of the CDR3 is TGTGCCAGCAGCGCCCCGGTGAGCGGAGGCTACAATGAGCAGTTCTTC. This codes for CASSAPVSGGYNEQFF.

This sequence joins TRBV19 and TRBJ1-2; 10 bases are shared with TRBD1. This CDR3 is built from 14 residues. With V trimmed by 7 bases and J by 6 bases, 8 bases remained unmatched. The V gene's germline CDR1 is LNHDA and CDR2 SQIVND (reference sequence). Here the CDR3 DNA reads TGTGCCAGTACCCACCGGGGACAGGGGAATGGCTACACCTTC. Translated: CASTHRGQGNGYTF.

The chain is built from TRBV19 and TRBJ2-3, with 10 bases that match TRBD2. With V trimmed by 3 bases and J by 2 bases, 8 bases remained unmatched. CDR3 length: 17 residues. CDR1 LNHDA and CDR2 SQIVND come from the germline V gene (reference sequence). In DNA form, the CDR3 reads TGTGCCAGTAGTATGGCTAGCGGGAGTTTCTACACAGATACGCAGTATTTT. Amino acid sequence: CASSMASGSFYTDTQYF.

The chain has TRBV27 and TRBJ2-7; D may be TRBD2 (5 bases). Germline V CDR1 and CDR2: MNHEY, SMNVEV (reference sequence). This CDR3 region has 12 residues. V shed 5 bases and J shed 9 bases, with 14 bases lying between them. This CDR3 is CASSERESGQYF. DNA for the CDR3: TGTGCCAGCAGTGAGAGGGAATCCGGGCAGTACTTC.

The rearrangement uses TRBV29-1 and TRBJ1-5; perhaps TRBD1 as D (5 bases). The CDR3 contains 13 residues. Trimming removed 6 bases at V and 0 bases at J, with 9 bases between. Germline CDR1 reads SQVTM; CDR2 reads ANQGSEA. Written as DNA, the CDR3 is TGCAGCGTGGGGGGTTATAGCAATCAGCCCCAGCATTTT. It translates to CSVGGYSNQPQHF.

The rearrangement uses TRBV19 and TRBJ2-7, with 8 bases aligning to TRBD1. This CDR3 region has 14 residues. Germline V gene lookup returns CDR1 LNHDA and CDR2 SQIVND (reference sequence). V lost 4 bases, J lost 7 bases, and 9 bases stayed unmatched. The CDR3, as DNA: TGTGCCAGTAGTAAGTCCAGGGGGCCGGGGGAGCAGTACTTC. Translated: CASSKSRGPGEQYF.

The V gene is TRBV27, the J gene TRBJ2-1; 8 bases map to TRBD2. This CDR3 is 15 amino acids long. Germline CDR1 and CDR2: MNHEY and SMNVEV (reference sequence). V lost 0 bases and J lost 8; bases outside the gene matches: 6. The CDR3 DNA reads as TGTGCCAGCAGTTTATCGCCGGGGACTAGGCATGAGCAGTTCTTC. Protein: CASSLSPGTRHEQFF.